The 24 T cell receptor beta chains presented below share a single source sample, sequenced in a study of T cell responses to AZD1222 COVID-19 vaccine. TCRdb's copy holds only in-frame clones and misses some; the assay was immunoSEQ multiplex PCR. The repertoire includes tens of thousands of clones, 86% of them detected once, and about 7% sits in the top ten. The sample in question was peripheral blood, obtained 28 days after the second AZD1222 dose. All receptors come from an adult who received the AZD1222 COVID-19 vaccine.

The chain is built from TRBV19 and TRBJ1-1; no clear D. Trimming cost V 5 bases and J 0 bases, with 4 bases left between them. The CDR3 is 12 residues long. CDR1 is LNHDA, CDR2 SQIVND, per germline (reference sequence). CDR3 loop: CASSAMNTEAFF. CDR3 nucleotide sequence: TGTGCCAGTAGTGCCATGAACACTGAAGCTTTCTTT.

The J gene is TRBJ1-6, the V gene TRBV6-2 or TRBV6-3; the match to TRBD1 covers 8 bases. The J segment lost 9 bases and the V segment lost 1 base, leaving 11 bases of the junction unmatched. The CDR3 spans 17 residues. CDR1 and CDR2 (germline): MNHEY, SVGEGT. The CDR3 bases are TGTGCCAGCAGTTACTTCGGACAGGGCCAGATGCGTTCACCCCTCCACTTT. Protein: CASSYFGQGQMRSPLHF.

This chain joins TRBV28 and TRBJ1-2, with TRBD1 matching 7 bases. Germline-derived CDR1 and CDR2 are MDHEN and SYDVKM. J lost 6 bases, V lost 5 bases, and 12 bases had no gene match. The CDR3 loop spans 15 amino acids. CDR3 region: CASSPQVRGVDGYTF. CDR3 sequence (DNA): TGTGCCAGCAGTCCCCAAGTCAGGGGGGTCGATGGCTACACCTTC.

This sequence joins TRBV6-5 and TRBJ1-6; D might be TRBD1 (5 bases). In germline, CDR1 is MNHEY, CDR2 SVGAGI. There are 13 residues in the CDR3. V lost 7 bases and J 8 bases, leaving 12 bases between the germline ends. CDR3 protein: CASMDWGDSPLHF. The CDR3 region has the DNA TGTGCCAGCATGGACTGGGGGGATTCACCCCTCCACTTT.

The chain carries TRBV29-1 and TRBJ2-7; the D is unclear. Germline V gives CDR1 SQVTM, CDR2 ANQGSEA. This CDR3 spans 15 amino acids. V lost 0 bases to trimming and J lost 0 bases, with 12 bases between them. The CDR3 loop is CSVEDEGGSSYEQYF. The CDR3 DNA reads TGCAGCGTTGAAGATGAAGGCGGTAGCTCCTACGAGCAGTACTTC.

CDR3 protein: CASSRDHNEQFF. CDR3 coding DNA: TGTGCCAGCAGCCGTGATCACAATGAGCAGTTCTTC. V and J are TRBV7-3 and TRBJ2-1; no definite D call. V lost 5 bases to trimming and J lost 5 bases, with 7 bases between them. CDR1 is SGHTA and CDR2 is FQGTGA in the germline V gene. The CDR3 runs 12 residues.

CDR3 nucleotide sequence: TGTGCCAGCAGCCATCCGGGACAGGGGAACACTGAAGCTTTCTTT. It is translated as CASSHPGQGNTEAFF. This chain connects TRBV4-2 to TRBJ1-1; 9 bases line up with TRBD1. V lost 3 bases and J lost 1; bases outside the gene matches: 3. Germline V gene lookup returns CDR1 LGHNA and CDR2 YNFKEQ. This CDR3 contains 15 residues.

The chain joins TRBV3-1 (or the pseudogene TRBV3-2) to TRBJ2-2; 9 nucleotides line up with TRBD2. Germline assignment: CDR1 LGHDT and CDR2 YNNKEL (reference sequence). The CDR3 has 15 amino acids. V was pared by 7 bases and J by 6 bases, with 9 bases of the junction left unmatched. The DNA for the CDR3 is TGTGCCAGCAAACGGAGCGGGGGGTTTTCCGGGGAGCTGTTTTTT. Amino acid sequence: CASKRSGGFSGELFF.

The gene calls are TRBV11-3 and TRBJ2-3; 8 positions match TRBD2. The CDR3 loop spans 13 amino acids. V was pared by 4 bases and J by 6 bases, with 3 bases of the junction left unmatched. Germline CDR1 and CDR2: SGHNT and YENEEA. Written as DNA, the CDR3 is TGTGCCAGCAGCTCCCGACTAGCGGATACGCAGTATTTT. Translated: CASSSRLADTQYF.

V is TRBV7-9 and J is TRBJ2-7; 8 bases fit TRBD2. Germline V gene data show CDR1 as SEHNR and CDR2 as FQNEAQ (reference sequence). Losses at the gene ends were 5 bases for V and 0 bases for J; bases not matched to a gene: 6. This CDR3 is 15 amino acids long. The CDR3 sequence: CASSQTSGSSYEQYF. CDR3 in DNA: TGTGCCAGCAGCCAAACTAGCGGAAGCTCCTACGAGCAGTACTTC.

V gene TRBV4-1 combines with J gene TRBJ1-2, with 10 bases matching TRBD1. The CDR3 totals 16 residues. The germline V gene encodes CDR1 MGHRA and CDR2 YSYEKL. V dropped 1 base and J dropped 8; count of bases not matched to a gene: 10. As DNA, the CDR3 is TGCGCCAGCAGCCAAGGAGACAGGGGGCAAATTTGGGGCTACACCTTC. Residues: CASSQGDRGQIWGYTF.

The chain combines TRBV27 with TRBJ1-1; unclear D gene. The CDR3 covers 14 residues. Germline values: CDR1 MNHEY, CDR2 SMNVEV (reference sequence). The ends were cut back, 0 bases at V and 5 bases at J, with 10 bases in the middle. In nucleotides, the CDR3 is TGTGCCAGCAGTTTATCTTCGGGTGGGACTGAAGCTTTCTTT. Encoded protein: CASSLSSGGTEAFF.

The chain is built from TRBV7-2 and TRBJ1-1; 7 positions agree with TRBD1. The CDR3 runs to 14 residues. Germline V gives CDR1 SGHTA, CDR2 FQGNSA. V lost 8 bases, J lost 4 bases, and 10 bases stayed unmatched. The CDR3 sequence is CASRGGVLTTEAFF. For the CDR3, the DNA is TGTGCCAGCCGAGGGGGCGTGCTTACCACTGAAGCTTTCTTT.

V and J are TRBV18 and TRBJ1-4; TRBD1 agrees at 12 bases. The germline CDR1 and CDR2 sequences are KGHSH and LQKENI. The CDR3 loop spans 15 amino acids. The V segment lost 3 bases and the J segment 8 bases; nucleotides outside the gene matches: 4. CDR3 in amino acids: CASSPRDRGLEKLFF. CDR3 sequence (DNA): TGTGCCAGCTCACCCCGGGACAGGGGGCTGGAAAAACTGTTTTTT.

This rearrangement joins TRBV4-2 to TRBJ2-1, with TRBD2 identical over 9 bases. There are 17 residues in the CDR3. Germline values: CDR1 LGHNA, CDR2 YNFKEQ. Trimming at V came to 2 bases and at J to 1 base, leaving 6 bases not matched to a gene. CDR3 region: CASSQRTSGFSYNEQFF. CDR3 bases: TGTGCCAGCAGCCAACGTACTAGCGGGTTTTCCTACAATGAGCAGTTCTTC.

The chain combines TRBV6-1 with TRBJ1-1; the D is unclear. The CDR3 is made up of 13 amino acids. Trimming pared 5 bases from V and 5 bases from J, leaving 12 bases between. The germline V gene has CDR1 MNHNS and CDR2 SASEGT. CDR3 sequence: CASSYTEETEAFF. The CDR3, as DNA: TGTGCCAGCAGTTATACGGAGGAGACTGAAGCTTTCTTT.

In its sample, this clone was seen once. J is TRBJ1-6 and V is TRBV6-5; D possibly corresponds to TRBD1 (6 bases). Trimming cost V 2 bases and J 10 bases, with 15 bases left between them. This CDR3 is built from 15 residues. Germline values: CDR1 MNHEY, CDR2 SVGAGI. CDR3 amino acids: CASSYLGRGISPLHF. CDR3 DNA sequence: TGTGCCAGCAGTTACCTTGGCAGGGGAATCTCACCCCTCCACTTT.

V and J are TRBV5-4 and TRBJ2-1; D gene unclear. Germline CDR1 SGHNT, CDR2 YYREEE (reference sequence). V was pared by 4 bases and J by 6 bases, with 5 bases between. CDR3 length: 11 residues. CDR3 protein: CASSRLNEQFF. In DNA form, the CDR3 reads TGTGCCAGCAGCCGTCTCAATGAGCAGTTCTTC.

The chain couples TRBV5-1 to TRBJ2-7, with D possibly being TRBD1 (6 bases). There are 15 residues in the CDR3. The germline V and J ends were trimmed by 0 bases and 5 bases, with 15 bases remaining between them. Per germline, CDR1 SGHRS and CDR2 YFSETQ. CDR3 in DNA: TGCGCCAGCAGCTTGGAAGGGCTCCCAGGGGACGAGCAGTACTTC. It codes for CASSLEGLPGDEQYF.

This sequence joins TRBV4-1 and TRBJ1-6; 7 bases map to TRBD1. V trimming: 0 bases; J trimming: 10 bases; junction bases outside the gene matches: 9. This CDR3 has 16 amino acids. Germline V gene data show CDR1 as MGHRA and CDR2 as YSYEKL. The CDR3 sequence: CASSQDWQGVRSPLHF. The CDR3 region has the DNA TGCGCCAGCAGCCAAGATTGGCAGGGGGTAAGGTCACCCCTCCACTTT.

The rearrangement links TRBV18 to TRBJ1-1, with D hard to call. Germline V gene data show CDR1 as KGHSH and CDR2 as LQKENI. The CDR3 runs 13 residues. V was shortened by 1 base and J by 3 bases, with 6 bases between the two germline ends. Here the CDR3 reads CASSPLSDTEAFF. The CDR3, as DNA: TGTGCCAGCTCACCACTATCGGACACTGAAGCTTTCTTT. Using reference TRBV18 and TRBJ1-1 for the parts outside the CDR3, the full variable domain is NAGVMQNPRHLVRRRGQEARLRCSPMKGHSHVYWYRQLPEEGLKFMVYLQKENIIDESGMPKERFSAEFPKEGPSILRIQQVVRGDSAAYFCASSPLSDTEAFFGQGTRLTVV.

In this sample, this clone turned up once. The V and J genes are TRBV5-1 and TRBJ1-3, with D unresolved. V was cut by 0 bases and J by 2 bases, with 9 bases left in between. Germline assignment: CDR1 SGHRS and CDR2 YFSETQ. This CDR3 is built from 15 residues. DNA for the CDR3: TGCGCCAGCAGCTTGGGAGGGTCTGCTGGAAACACCATATATTTT. This gives the protein CASSLGGSAGNTIYF.

The genes are TRBV28 and TRBJ1-6, with no clear D. Trimming removed 2 bases from V and 11 bases from J, with 16 bases in between. Germline V gene lookup returns CDR1 MDHEN and CDR2 SYDVKM. CDR3 length: 15 amino acids. The CDR3 reads CASSLNVGPGTPLHF. The CDR3 nucleotides are TGTGCCAGCAGTTTAAATGTAGGCCCTGGGACACCCCTCCACTTT. Full variable domain (rest looked up from reference TRBV28 and TRBJ1-6): DVKVTQSSRYLVKRTGEKVFLECVQDMDHENMFWYRQDPGLGLRLIYFSYDVKMKEKGDIPEGYSVSREKKERFSLILESASTNQTSMYLCASSLNVGPGTPLHFGNGTRLTVT.

The chain carries TRBV18 and TRBJ1-6; D gene unclear. The CDR3 contains 13 residues. Trimming took 7 bases from V and 4 from J, leaving 8 bases between them. The germline gives CDR1 KGHSH, CDR2 LQKENI. CDR3 nucleotide sequence: TGTGCCAGCTTCCGGTCTTATAATTCACCCCTCCACTTT. It encodes CASFRSYNSPLHF.